Listed below are T cell receptor beta chains from one sample, sequenced in a study of T cell changes during pregnancy in multiple sclerosis. TCRdb's copy holds only in-frame clones and misses some; the assay was immunoSEQ multiplex PCR. Of about 64,000 clones listed, over 85% are singletons. Sequenced material: peripheral blood, taken in the second trimester of pregnancy. The receptors were gathered from a female donor with multiple sclerosis, enrolled in a pregnancy study. Both conserved end residues are part of each CDR3. The D gene is left open where the match is weak. Only some rows state a clone size, as once, few, many or a class for expanded clones.

d_call: TRBD1; v_call: TRBV5-1; j_call: TRBJ2-1; clone_size: few; cdr3_nt: TGCGCCAGCAGCCCACTGACCGGGACAGATAATGAGCAGTTCTTC; cdr3_aa: CASSPLTGTDNEQFF
d_call: TRBD2; v_call: TRBV9; j_call: TRBJ2-7; clone_size: -; cdr3_nt: TGTGCCAGCAGCGTAGGCGAAGGACTAGCTCGCTCCTACGAGCAGTACTTC; cdr3_aa: CASSVGEGLARSYEQYF
d_call: -; v_call: TRBV28; j_call: TRBJ2-7; clone_size: -; cdr3_nt: TGTGCCAGCAGAGGACTAGGGGGCTACGAGCAGTACTTC; cdr3_aa: CASRGLGGYEQYF
d_call: -; v_call: TRBV6-1; j_call: TRBJ2-1; clone_size: -; cdr3_nt: TGTGCCAGCAGGGGTGCGGGGATCGAGCAGTTCTTC; cdr3_aa: CASRGAGIEQFF
d_call: -; v_call: TRBV11-2; j_call: TRBJ2-1; clone_size: -; cdr3_nt: TGTGCCAGCAGCTTAGAGTTACGGAGTAGTGAGCAGTTCTTC; cdr3_aa: CASSLELRSSEQFF
d_call: TRBD1; v_call: TRBV5-1; j_call: TRBJ1-6; clone_size: -; cdr3_nt: TGCGCCAGCAGCACAGGACAGGGGAATCCACCCCTCCACTTT; cdr3_aa: CASSTGQGNPPLHF
d_call: TRBD2; v_call: TRBV30; j_call: TRBJ2-3; clone_size: -; cdr3_nt: TGTGCCTGGAGTGTACTAGGGACTAAATCCACAGATACGCAGTATTTT; cdr3_aa: CAWSVLGTKSTDTQYF
d_call: TRBD1; v_call: TRBV5-4; j_call: TRBJ1-2; clone_size: many; cdr3_nt: TGTGCCAGCAGCGGGGACAGCTCCTATGGCTACACCTTC; cdr3_aa: CASSGDSSYGYTF
d_call: -; v_call: TRBV28; j_call: TRBJ2-7; clone_size: -; cdr3_nt: TGTGCCAGCAGCCGACCGGGTCCATACTACGAGCAGTACTTC; cdr3_aa: CASSRPGPYYEQYF
d_call: -; v_call: TRBV5-4; j_call: TRBJ2-5; clone_size: -; cdr3_nt: TGTGCCAGCAGCTATCAGGGGGGAGAGGAGACCCAGTACTTC; cdr3_aa: CASSYQGGEETQYF
d_call: TRBD2; v_call: TRBV7-2; j_call: TRBJ2-3; clone_size: -; cdr3_nt: TGTGCCAGCAGCTTAGTGAGGGTAGCGGGAGATACGCAGTATTTT; cdr3_aa: CASSLVRVAGDTQYF
d_call: -; v_call: TRBV7-9; j_call: TRBJ2-7; clone_size: -; cdr3_nt: TGTGCCAGCAGTTCCCGGGACAGGGTCGCGGGAGGTTACCTTAACGAGCAGTACTTC; cdr3_aa: CASSSRDRVAGGYLNEQYF
d_call: TRBD2; v_call: TRBV28; j_call: TRBJ2-3; clone_size: once; cdr3_nt: TGTGCCAGCAGTTTCCCACTAGCGGGAGTTGGAGATACGCAGTATTTT; cdr3_aa: CASSFPLAGVGDTQYF
d_call: TRBD1; v_call: TRBV30; j_call: TRBJ2-1; clone_size: -; cdr3_nt: TGTGCCTGGAGCGCGGGACAGGGGTCCTACAATGAGCAGTTCTTC; cdr3_aa: CAWSAGQGSYNEQFF
d_call: TRBD2; v_call: TRBV18; j_call: TRBJ2-6; clone_size: -; cdr3_nt: TGTGCCAGCTCACCACCGGGACTAGCGGGGAGCTCTGGGGCCAACGTCCTGACTTTC; cdr3_aa: CASSPPGLAGSSGANVLTF
d_call: TRBD1; v_call: TRBV9; j_call: TRBJ1-1; clone_size: -; cdr3_nt: TGTGCCAGCAGCGAAACCACGAGCTTAATTACAGGGGCGCTGTCGGTGGCTTTCTTT; cdr3_aa: CASSETTSLITGALSVAFF
d_call: -; v_call: TRBV18; j_call: TRBJ2-5; clone_size: -; cdr3_nt: TGTGCCAGCTCACCGGGGCGGGGTACCGAAGAGACCCAGTACTTC; cdr3_aa: CASSPGRGTEETQYF
d_call: -; v_call: TRBV6-5; j_call: TRBJ2-5; clone_size: -; cdr3_nt: TGTGCCAGCAGGAGTAGACAGAATCAAGAGACCCAGTACTTC; cdr3_aa: CASRSRQNQETQYF
d_call: TRBD2; v_call: TRBV27; j_call: TRBJ2-7; clone_size: -; cdr3_nt: TGTGCCAGCAGTTTATCGGGTCTAGCGGGAGGCTACGAGCAGTACTTC; cdr3_aa: CASSLSGLAGGYEQYF
d_call: TRBD1; v_call: TRBV28; j_call: TRBJ2-2; clone_size: -; cdr3_nt: TGTGCCAGCAGTTGGGTACAGGGGGCTGGCGGGGAGCTGTTTTTT; cdr3_aa: CASSWVQGAGGELFF
d_call: -; v_call: TRBV10-3; j_call: TRBJ2-5; clone_size: -; cdr3_nt: TGTGCCATCAGTGAGTCGAAAACAGGTCCTCAAGAGACCCAGTACTTC; cdr3_aa: CAISESKTGPQETQYF
d_call: TRBD1; v_call: TRBV7-2; j_call: TRBJ2-5; clone_size: -; cdr3_nt: TGTGCCAGCAGCCCGATGGCGGGACAGGGGAGTACCCAGTACTTC; cdr3_aa: CASSPMAGQGSTQYF
d_call: -; v_call: TRBV19; j_call: TRBJ2-7; clone_size: -; cdr3_nt: TGTGCCAGTAGTATTGGAGCGGGCACCTACGAGCAGTACTTC; cdr3_aa: CASSIGAGTYEQYF
d_call: -; v_call: TRBV10-3; j_call: TRBJ1-2; clone_size: -; cdr3_nt: TGTGCCATCAGTGAGGGCGGTAACTATGGCTACACCTTC; cdr3_aa: CAISEGGNYGYTF
d_call: -; v_call: TRBV7-9; j_call: TRBJ1-4; clone_size: -; cdr3_nt: TGTGCCAGCAGCTTAGGCGGAAATTCTAATGAAAAACTGTTTTTT; cdr3_aa: CASSLGGNSNEKLFF
d_call: -; v_call: TRBV6-5; j_call: TRBJ2-1; clone_size: -; cdr3_nt: TGTGCCAGCAGTTACTCGAGACTGCTGGGCAATGAGCAGTTCTTC; cdr3_aa: CASSYSRLLGNEQFF
d_call: TRBD1; v_call: TRBV9; j_call: TRBJ1-4; clone_size: -; cdr3_nt: TGTGCCAGCAGCAGATACAGGGGTGTAGCTAATGAAAAACTGTTTTTT; cdr3_aa: CASSRYRGVANEKLFF
d_call: -; v_call: TRBV11-3; j_call: TRBJ2-3; clone_size: once; cdr3_nt: TGTGCCAGCAGCTTAGGTCGGGAGTCGGCAGATACGCAGTATTTT; cdr3_aa: CASSLGRESADTQYF
d_call: TRBD2; v_call: TRBV19; j_call: TRBJ2-5; clone_size: -; cdr3_nt: TGTGCCAGTAGTATCGGGAAGCGGGAGAGAGAGACCCAGTACTTC; cdr3_aa: CASSIGKRERETQYF
d_call: -; v_call: TRBV27; j_call: TRBJ2-3; clone_size: -; cdr3_nt: TGTGCCAGCAGTTTACTAGCTTCAGATACGCAGTATTTT; cdr3_aa: CASSLLASDTQYF
d_call: -; v_call: TRBV5-1; j_call: TRBJ2-5; clone_size: -; cdr3_nt: TGCGCCAGCAGCGTACCGGGATTGCAAGAGACCCAGTACTTC; cdr3_aa: CASSVPGLQETQYF
d_call: TRBD1; v_call: TRBV7-9; j_call: TRBJ2-7; clone_size: -; cdr3_nt: TGTGCCAGCAGCTTAGGCAGGGGGCTCCCCTACGAGCAGTACTTC; cdr3_aa: CASSLGRGLPYEQYF
d_call: TRBD2; v_call: TRBV7-2; j_call: TRBJ2-7; clone_size: once; cdr3_nt: TGTGCCAGCAGGACAATCGGACTAGCGGGCGGCGAGCAGTACTTC; cdr3_aa: CASRTIGLAGGEQYF
d_call: -; v_call: TRBV9; j_call: TRBJ2-7; clone_size: -; cdr3_nt: TGTGCCAGCAGTGTATCTAGCGCGACCTACGAGCAGTACTTC; cdr3_aa: CASSVSSATYEQYF
d_call: TRBD2; v_call: TRBV30; j_call: TRBJ2-7; clone_size: -; cdr3_nt: TGTGCCTGGAGGGCATGGTCGGGAGGGCCCCACGAGCAGTACTTC; cdr3_aa: CAWRAWSGGPHEQYF